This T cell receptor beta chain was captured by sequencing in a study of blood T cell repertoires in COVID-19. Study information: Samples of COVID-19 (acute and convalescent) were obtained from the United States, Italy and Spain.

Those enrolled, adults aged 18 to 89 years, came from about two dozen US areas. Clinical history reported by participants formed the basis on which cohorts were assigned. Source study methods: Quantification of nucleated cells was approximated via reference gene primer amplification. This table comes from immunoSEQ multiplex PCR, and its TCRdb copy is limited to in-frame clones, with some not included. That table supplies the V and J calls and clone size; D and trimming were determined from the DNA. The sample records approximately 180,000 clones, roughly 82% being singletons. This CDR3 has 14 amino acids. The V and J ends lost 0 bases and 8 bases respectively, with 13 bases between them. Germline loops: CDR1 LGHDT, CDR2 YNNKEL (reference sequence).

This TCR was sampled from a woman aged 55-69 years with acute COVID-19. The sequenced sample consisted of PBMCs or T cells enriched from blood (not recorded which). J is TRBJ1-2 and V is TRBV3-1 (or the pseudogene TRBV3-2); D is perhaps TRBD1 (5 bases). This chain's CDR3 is CASSQDPGLKGYTF. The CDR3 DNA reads TGTGCCAGCAGCCAAGATCCAGGGCTAAAGGGCTACACCTTC.